The sequence of this T cell receptor (beta chain) was determined in a study of radiation and T cells in renal cell carcinoma. Germline CDR1 is DFQATT and CDR2 is SNEGSKA (reference sequence). The CDR3 is made up of 11 amino acids. V was cut by 3 bases and J by 9 bases, with 12 bases left in between. Time point meaning: blood 4 weeks post-SBRT, at nephrectomy. The treatment denotes: 15 Gy SBRT to primary tumor, nephrectomy 4 weeks later. Nephrectomy followed 15 Gy stereotactic body radiation by 4 weeks. Clear cell pathology was present in this patient's renal cell carcinoma. The table came from immunoSEQ multiplex PCR; TCRdb's copy has only in-frame clones and leaves some out. The sample carries 120,000 to 150,000 clones, 75% to 90% recorded once.

The sample here was blood, taken from a patient whose treatment included radiotherapy and nephrectomy. The sequence was collected from a woman aged 45-59 years with renal cell carcinoma. This chain uses TRBV20-1 with TRBJ2-7; D may match TRBD1 or TRBD2 (5 bases each). CDR3 nucleotide sequence: TGCAGTGCTAGCCGGGGACGTCGGCAGTACTTC. Translation gives CSASRGRRQYF.